The rows below give T cell receptor beta chains drawn from one sample of a study of T cells after yellow fever vaccination. MiXCR, run by TCRdb on the 5' RACE reads, gives a single entry per CDR3 protein. The sample holds approximately 300,000 distinct CDR3 sequences, roughly a tenth seen once. The material sequenced was CD4+ T cells sorted from PBMCs, taken 45 days after the yellow fever booster vaccination. These receptors were taken from a man between 18 and 35 years old who received the YFV17D yellow fever vaccine. The CDR3 runs from the conserved cysteine through the conserved F or W. Each record gives: V gene, clone size, D gene, J gene, CDR3 protein, CDR3 DNA. D genes are given only for firm matches. Some rows have no size entry. The others give once, few or many, or a class for an expanded clone.

v_call: TRBV24-1; clone_size: few; d_call: NA; j_call: TRBJ2-2; cdr3_aa: CATSDFAGELFF; cdr3_nt: TGTGCCACCAGTGATTTCGCCGGGGAGCTGTTTTTT
v_call: TRBV5-4; clone_size: few; d_call: TRBD1; j_call: TRBJ2-3; cdr3_aa: CASSSGQGRGDTQYF; cdr3_nt: TGTGCCAGCAGCTCGGGACAGGGGAGGGGAGATACGCAGTATTTT
v_call: TRBV6-1; clone_size: few; d_call: NA; j_call: TRBJ2-3; cdr3_aa: CASSDLGDFTDTQYF; cdr3_nt: TGTGCCAGCAGTGATCTTGGGGACTTCACAGATACGCAGTATTTT
v_call: TRBV3-1; clone_size: few; d_call: NA; j_call: TRBJ1-5; cdr3_aa: CASSRSHSNQPQHF; cdr3_nt: TGTGCCAGCAGTCGGTCGCACTCCAATCAGCCCCAGCATTTT
v_call: TRBV2; clone_size: few; d_call: NA; j_call: TRBJ2-7; cdr3_aa: CASSGDGYEQYF; cdr3_nt: TGTGCCAGCAGTGGGGACGGCTACGAGCAGTACTTC
v_call: TRBV20-1; clone_size: NA; d_call: TRBD1; j_call: TRBJ2-7; cdr3_aa: CSARPGTGTGVEQYF; cdr3_nt: TGCAGTGCTCGGCCAGGCACCGGGACAGGGGTCGAGCAGTACTTC
v_call: TRBV24-1; clone_size: few; d_call: NA; j_call: TRBJ2-3; cdr3_aa: CATQQPGTDTQYF; cdr3_nt: TGTGCCACCCAACAGCCAGGCACAGATACGCAGTATTTT
v_call: TRBV5-1; clone_size: NA; d_call: NA; j_call: TRBJ2-2; cdr3_aa: CASSFGTTTFGTGELFF; cdr3_nt: TGCGCCAGCAGCTTCGGGACAACTACGTTTGGCACCGGGGAGCTGTTTTTT
v_call: TRBV5-1; clone_size: many; d_call: TRBD2; j_call: TRBJ2-5; cdr3_aa: CASSLLPGGGETQYF; cdr3_nt: TGCGCCAGCAGCTTGCTTCCGGGGGGAGGTGAGACCCAGTACTTC
v_call: TRBV9; clone_size: few; d_call: NA; j_call: TRBJ1-1; cdr3_aa: CASSVVGTPKNTEAFF; cdr3_nt: TGTGCCAGCAGCGTAGTTGGGACACCGAAAAACACTGAAGCTTTCTTT
v_call: TRBV12-3/TRBV12-4; clone_size: NA; d_call: TRBD1; j_call: TRBJ1-1; cdr3_aa: CASSEQGPTEAFF; cdr3_nt: TGTGCCAGCAGTGAACAGGGGCCCACTGAAGCTTTCTTT
v_call: TRBV7-9; clone_size: NA; d_call: NA; j_call: TRBJ2-5; cdr3_aa: CASSSTSQGGAAQETQYF; cdr3_nt: TGTGCCAGCAGCTCTACCTCCCAAGGGGGGGCAGCGCAAGAGACCCAGTACTTC
v_call: TRBV5-1; clone_size: few; d_call: NA; j_call: TRBJ1-1; cdr3_aa: CASSFQGRAGAEAFF; cdr3_nt: TGCGCCAGCAGCTTCCAGGGACGGGCGGGCGCTGAAGCTTTCTTT
v_call: TRBV21-1; clone_size: few; d_call: NA; j_call: TRBJ2-1; cdr3_aa: CAIACRHNEQFF; cdr3_nt: TGTGCCATTGCCTGCAGGCACAATGAGCAGTTCTTC
v_call: TRBV4-1; clone_size: NA; d_call: NA; j_call: TRBJ2-4; cdr3_aa: CASSQVPEAKGLAKNIQYF; cdr3_nt: TGCGCCAGCAGCCAAGTTCCGGAAGCTAAGGGGCTGGCCAAAAACATTCAGTACTTC